Listed below are T cell receptor beta chains from one sample, sequenced in a study of T cells in Graves' hyperthyroidism and ophthalmopathy. TCRdb passed the multiplex PCR reads through MiXCR, listing each CDR3 protein once. The table has roughly 510,000 distinct CDR3 sequences, 46% seen once. Sample: peripheral blood or thyroid tissue (not recorded which). The receptors here all came from an adult woman with Graves' disease, either hyperthyroidism or ophthalmopathy (not recorded which). Each CDR3 is given with its conserved first and last residue. A D gene is named only where the DNA matches it firmly. Clone size is given for some rows only: seen once, a few or many times, or a class if the clone is expanded.

v_call,j_call,cdr3_length,d_call,clone_size,cdr3_aa,cdr3_nt
TRBV5-1,TRBJ1-6,15,.,few,CASSRGQGKNSPLHF,TGCGCCAGCAGCCGGGGGCAGGGGAAGAATTCACCCCTCCACTTT
TRBV6-1,TRBJ2-7,14,TRBD2,.,CAISEAGLAGGRYF,TGTGCCATCAGTGAAGCAGGACTAGCGGGAGGGCGGTACTTC
TRBV24-1,TRBJ1-5,14,.,once,CATSPTQSNQPQHF,TGTGCCACCTCCCCGACCCAAAGCAATCAGCCCCAGCATTTT
TRBV2,TRBJ1-5,14,.,.,CASSEGGGIGPQHF,TGCGCCAGCAGTGAAGGAGGGGGAATTGGGCCCCAGCATTTT
TRBV11-2,TRBJ2-5,15,.,.,CAISQLQGGFETQYF,TGTGCCATCAGCCAATTACAGGGGGGGTTTGAGACCCAGTACTTC
TRBV4-1,TRBJ1-1,15,.,many,CASSQGAGPNTEAFF,TGCGCCAGCAGCCAAGGGGCGGGACCGAACACTGAAGCTTTCTTT
TRBV2,TRBJ1-2,13,TRBD1,few,CASRTGGADGYTF,TGTGCCAGCAGGACAGGGGGAGCTGATGGCTACACCTTC
TRBV12-3/TRBV12-4,TRBJ1-5,15,TRBD1,.,CASSRTRQGNQPQHF,TGTGCCAGCAGTCGAACACGACAGGGGAATCAGCCCCAGCATTTT
TRBV30,TRBJ1-1,13,.,few,CAWRKTQNTEAFF,TGTGCCTGGAGAAAAACCCAGAACACTGAAGCTTTCTTT
TRBV20-1,TRBJ2-5,18,TRBD2,.,CSARDRGLAGVDQETQYF,TGCAGTGCTAGAGATAGGGGACTAGCGGGAGTAGACCAAGAGACCCAGTACTTC
TRBV29-1,TRBJ2-5,11,.,.,CSVWDPGTQYF,TGCAGCGTTTGGGACCCAGGGACCCAGTACTTC
TRBV9,TRBJ2-3,14,.,few,CASSVGGSPDTQYF,TGTGCCAGCAGCGTAGGTGGTAGCCCAGATACGCAGTATTTT
TRBV11-2,TRBJ1-1,14,.,many,CASSLSRAGPEAFF,TGTGCCAGCAGCTTATCCCGGGCAGGACCTGAAGCTTTCTTT
TRBV6-5,TRBJ2-5,13,TRBD1,.,CASSYEGAETQYF,TGTGCCAGCAGTTACGAGGGGGCCGAGACCCAGTACTTC
TRBV6-6,TRBJ1-2,13,.,many,CASSFGFNYGYTF,TGTGCCAGCAGTTTCGGTTTTAACTATGGCTACACCTTC
TRBV19,TRBJ1-4,14,.,many,CASTPAGAAEKLFF,TGTGCCAGTACTCCTGCGGGGGCGGCTGAAAAACTGTTTTTT
TRBV19,TRBJ2-5,13,.,.,CASTGGYQETQYF,TGTGCCAGTACCGGTGGGTACCAAGAGACCCAGTACTTC
TRBV20-1,TRBJ1-2,11,TRBD1,.,CSARTGLGYTF,TGCAGTGCCAGGACAGGCCTGGGCTACACCTTC
TRBV20-1,TRBJ1-1,13,.,.,CSASKQGDTEAFF,TGCAGTGCTTCAAAACAGGGAGACACTGAAGCTTTCTTT
TRBV15,TRBJ1-3,13,.,.,CATSISVGNTIYF,TGTGCCACCAGCATCTCCGTTGGAAACACCATATATTTT
TRBV15,TRBJ2-7,13,TRBD1,many,CATSGGQGDEQYF,TGTGCCACCAGCGGTGGACAGGGCGACGAGCAGTACTTC
TRBV6-4,TRBJ1-5,14,.,many,CASREGGFRQPQHF,TGTGCCTCTCGGGAGGGGGGGTTCAGGCAGCCCCAGCATTTT
TRBV2,TRBJ1-5,15,TRBD1,few,CASSGGQGGGQPQHF,TGTGCCAGCAGTGGCGGACAGGGAGGAGGTCAGCCCCAGCATTTT
TRBV9,TRBJ2-2,15,TRBD1,.,CASSVETGGTGELSW,TGTGCCAGCAGCGTAGAGACAGGGGGCACCGGGGAGCTGTCTTGG
TRBV20-1,TRBJ1-1,14,.,many,CSAREGAPNTEAFF,TGCAGTGCTAGAGAGGGGGCTCCGAACACTGAAGCTTTCTTT
TRBV5-1,TRBJ1-2,15,.,.,CASSLQGNTNYGYTF,TGCGCCAGCAGCTTACAGGGAAACACTAACTATGGCTACACCTTC
TRBV13,TRBJ2-5,16,TRBD1,few,CASSFSTGGAGETQYF,TGTGCCAGCAGCTTCTCGACAGGGGGCGCGGGCGAGACCCAGTACTTC
TRBV6-5,TRBJ2-7,13,TRBD1,.,CAISVLTGTEQYF,TGTGCCATCAGCGTTTTGACAGGGACCGAGCAGTACTTC
TRBV5-1,TRBJ2-5,14,TRBD2,many,CASSFSSGEETQYF,TGCGCCAGCAGCTTTTCTAGCGGCGAAGAGACCCAGTACTTC
TRBV2,TRBJ1-4,13,TRBD1,.,CASSAEQGRKLFF,TGTGCCAGCAGTGCTGAACAGGGGCGAAAACTGTTTTTT
TRBV28,TRBJ1-1,13,.,.,CASRRTATTEAFF,TGTGCCAGCAGAAGGACAGCAACCACTGAAGCTTTCTTT
TRBV19,TRBJ1-3,14,.,.,CASAGPSSGNTIYF,TGTGCGTCAGCAGGTCCGAGCTCTGGAAACACCATATATTTT
TRBV29-1,TRBJ2-7,14,.,few,CSVTTDAVSYEQYF,TGCAGCGTCACGACAGACGCGGTCTCCTACGAGCAGTACTTC
TRBV5-1,TRBJ2-5,15,.,.,CASSLGRALGETQYF,TGCGCCAGCAGCTTGGGGCGTGCCTTGGGAGAGACCCAGTACTTC
TRBV7-9,TRBJ2-5,18,TRBD2,few,CASRPFLRTSGRQETQYF,TGTGCCAGCAGACCCTTCCTTAGGACTAGCGGTCGTCAAGAGACCCAGTACTTC
TRBV7-9,TRBJ1-4,13,.,.,CASNPEVYEKLFF,TGTGCCAGCAACCCGGAGGTATACGAAAAACTGTTTTTT
TRBV29-1,TRBJ1-2,13,TRBD1,.,CSVAGQDYYGYTF,TGCAGCGTTGCCGGACAGGACTACTATGGCTACACCTTC
TRBV10-2,TRBJ1-4,12,.,.,CASSESNEKLFF,TGCGCCAGCAGTGAGTCTAATGAAAAACTGTTTTTT
TRBV10-3,TRBJ2-2,13,.,many,CATRLGGSGELFF,TGTGCCACGAGGCTAGGGGGTTCCGGGGAGCTGTTTTTT
TRBV20-1,TRBJ2-2,14,.,.,CSASAYSGTGELFF,TGCAGTGCCTCGGCATACAGCGGGACCGGGGAGCTGTTTTTT
TRBV27,TRBJ1-2,14,.,few,CASSLRGTNYGYTF,TGTGCCAGCAGTTTACGGGGGACTAACTATGGCTACACCTTC
TRBV7-9,TRBJ1-3,18,.,many,CASSLERREYDSGNTIYF,TGTGCCAGCAGCTTAGAACGGAGGGAGTACGACTCTGGAAACACCATATATTTT
TRBV7-9,TRBJ1-4,15,.,.,CASSPFPGRNEKLFF,TGTGCCAGCAGCCCCTTCCCCGGGAGGAATGAAAAACTGTTTTTT
TRBV20-1,TRBJ1-6,16,TRBD1,few,CSARVIPGQGNSPLHF,TGCAGTGCTAGAGTTATCCCGGGACAGGGAAATTCACCCCTCCACTTT
TRBV12-3/TRBV12-4,TRBJ2-7,15,TRBD1,many,CASSFSGTVAYEQYF,TGTGCCAGCAGCTTCTCCGGGACAGTGGCCTACGAGCAGTACTTC
TRBV7-9,TRBJ2-3,14,TRBD1,.,CASSLAVPGQNEYF,TGTGCCAGCAGCTTAGCGGTACCGGGACAGAACGAGTATTTT
TRBV20-1,TRBJ2-7,12,.,many,CSAGRNSYEQYF,TGCAGTGCTGGGAGGAACTCCTACGAGCAGTACTTC
TRBV19,TRBJ1-2,13,.,few,CASSKEGTSGNTF,TGTGCCAGTAGTAAGGAGGGGACCTCTGGAAACACCTTC
TRBV10-3,TRBJ2-2,14,.,.,CASMVAQNTGELFF,TGTGCCAGCATGGTTGCACAGAACACCGGGGAGCTGTTTTTT
TRBV20-1,TRBJ1-2,12,.,.,CSARVVQYGYTF,TGCAGTGCTAGAGTGGTCCAATATGGCTACACCTTC
TRBV7-2,TRBJ2-7,17,.,.,CASSEALEGEGPYEQYF,TGTGCCAGCAGTGAAGCGCTTGAGGGGGAGGGCCCCTACGAGCAGTACTTC
TRBV3-2,TRBJ1-5,12,.,.,CASSQVFQPQHF,TGTGCCAGCAGCCAAGTATTTCAGCCCCAGCATTTT
TRBV29-1,TRBJ2-7,12,.,.,CSAKTPEYEQYF,TGCAGCGCTAAAACACCCGAGTACGAGCAGTACTTC